This TCR beta chain was recorded in a study of OX40 agonist ivuxolimab in advanced cancers. Overall study: Patients assigned to dose escalation were diagnosed with hepatocellular carcinoma, melanoma, renal cell or head and neck cancer.

Produced via immunoSEQ multiplex PCR; TCRdb's table is partial and in-frame only. The sample has tens of thousands of clones; about 88% are singletons. Trimming cost V 1 base and J 5 bases, with 14 bases left between them. The CDR3 is 15 residues long. Germline V CDR1 and CDR2: LNHNV, YYDKDF (reference sequence). The sequence derives from an adult with an advanced solid tumor such as melanoma, head and neck, liver or kidney cancer. Sequences were derived from CD4+ or CD8+ T cells sorted from blood, sampled in a trial of the OX40 agonist ivuxolimab. The chain links TRBV15 to TRBJ1-2, with D uncertain. The CDR3 spells CATSRGRWDGYGYTF. CDR3 coding DNA: TGTGCCACCAGCAGAGGCCGGTGGGATGGTTATGGCTACACCTTC.